These 31 T cell receptor beta chains originate from one sample sequenced in a study of technical replicates of blood from a few donors. Repertoires were generated with immunoSEQ multiplex PCR, while TCRdb's copy carries only in-frame clones and drops some. This sample has tens of thousands of clones, with about nine tenths found just once. The sequenced sample consisted of PBMCs. These receptors were collected from a human donor in good health. Some clones in this sample may be carry-over from other donors' samples.

In DNA form, the CDR3 reads TGTGCCAGCAGCGTAGGGGGGGGACAGGGAGCCAAAAACATTCAGTACTTC. Translated: CASSVGGGQGAKNIQYF. The rearrangement links TRBV9 to TRBJ2-4; 9 positions match TRBD1. This CDR3 is built from 17 residues. Trimming removed 0 bases from V and 0 bases from J; junction bases left unmatched: 4. Looked up from germline, CDR1 is SGDLS and CDR2 is YYNGEE.

This clone is a singleton in its sample. CDR3 in DNA: TGTGCCAGCAGCGTAACCGGGACTAGTGGGACGGAGACCCAGTACTTC. It codes for CASSVTGTSGTETQYF. The V gene is TRBV7-9, the J gene TRBJ2-5, with TRBD2 matching over 8 bases. The CDR3 runs 16 residues. Germline CDR1 and CDR2: SEHNR and FQNEAQ (reference sequence). Germline trimming cut 5 bases from V and 5 bases from J; bases unmatched to any gene: 13.

The genes are TRBV6-6 and TRBJ2-7; 12 bases map to TRBD1. From germline, CDR1 is MNHNY and CDR2 SVGAGI (reference sequence). The trim removed 8 bases at V and 6 bases at J, leaving 11 bases unmatched. The CDR3 length is 15 residues. Written as DNA, the CDR3 is TGTGCCAGCGGTGATTCGGGACAGGGGGCGGGCGAGCAGTACTTC. Its translation: CASGDSGQGAGEQYF.

The chain's CDR3 is CASSHNRGSSYNEQFF. CDR3 bases: TGTGCCAGCAGCCATAACAGGGGTAGCTCCTACAATGAGCAGTTCTTC. The gene calls are TRBV5-5 and TRBJ2-1; 7 nucleotides align to TRBD1. Germline CDR1 and CDR2: SGHKS and YYEKEE (reference sequence). V was clipped by 4 bases and J by 0 bases; unmatched bases: 7. This CDR3 is built from 16 residues.

V is TRBV2 and J is TRBJ1-1; D is perhaps TRBD1 (5 bases). CDR3 length: 15 residues. V lost 5 bases to trimming and J lost 1 base, with 14 bases between them. Germline lookup yields CDR1 SNHLY and CDR2 FYNNEI. As DNA, the CDR3 is TGTGCCAGCAGTCAACAGGCCGTTTGGAACACTGAAGCTTTCTTT. Amino acids: CASSQQAVWNTEAFF.

The CDR3 region is CASGGLAGGSEQFF. The CDR3 nucleotides read TGCGCCAGCGGGGGACTAGCGGGGGGGAGTGAGCAGTTCTTC. The rearrangement links TRBV4-3 to TRBJ2-1, with TRBD2 identical over 16 bases. The V segment lost 8 bases and the J segment 9 bases; nucleotides outside the gene matches: 4. From germline, CDR1 is LGHNA and CDR2 YSLEER. The CDR3 extends over 14 amino acids.

The J gene is TRBJ2-5, the V gene TRBV4-2; 16 bases agree with TRBD2. Germline lookup yields CDR1 LGHNA and CDR2 YNFKEQ. V lost 4 bases and J lost 2; bases outside the gene matches: 1. CDR3 length equals 16 residues. The CDR3 here is CASSPGLAGGQETQYF. The CDR3 nucleotides are TGTGCCAGCAGCCCGGGACTAGCGGGGGGGCAAGAGACCCAGTACTTC.

V is TRBV6-4 and J is TRBJ1-2, with 11 bases matching TRBD1. The CDR3 sequence is 14 residues long. Per germline, CDR1 MRHNA and CDR2 SNTAGT. The J segment lost 4 bases and the V segment lost 2 bases, leaving 0 bases of the junction unmatched. The CDR3 nucleotides are TGTGCCAGCAGTGACGGGACAGGGGGCTATGGCTACACCTTC. It is translated as CASSDGTGGYGYTF.

J is TRBJ2-7 and V is TRBV5-5; no definite D call. The CDR3 spans 13 residues. The germline V and J ends were trimmed by 4 bases and 4 bases, with 12 bases remaining between them. The germline gives CDR1 SGHKS, CDR2 YYEKEE (reference sequence). CDR3 DNA sequence: TGTGCCAGCAGCCCCCTAGAATCTTACGAGCAGTACTTC. It is translated as CASSPLESYEQYF.

The chain recombines TRBV6-4 with TRBJ1-5; the D is unclear. The CDR3 runs to 13 residues. Trimming removed 7 bases from V and 6 bases from J, with 13 bases in between. Germline CDR1 and CDR2: MRHNA and SNTAGT. DNA of the CDR3: TGTGCCAGCACTACCTTGGGCAGTCAGCCCCAGCATTTT. Translation gives CASTTLGSQPQHF.

The chain recombines TRBV7-2 with TRBJ2-1, with D tentatively TRBD2 (6 bases). Germline V gene data show CDR1 as SGHTA and CDR2 as FQGNSA. The CDR3 is 15 residues long. Trimming removed 5 bases at V and 6 bases at J, with 17 bases between. The CDR3 sequence is CASSASFGGSNEQFF. CDR3 nucleotide sequence: TGTGCCAGCAGCGCCAGCTTCGGGGGAAGCAATGAGCAGTTCTTC.

V and J are TRBV28 and TRBJ2-1, with TRBD2 matching over 11 bases. The CDR3 spans 17 residues. CDR1 is MDHEN, CDR2 SYDVKM, per germline. J lost 0 bases, V lost 6 bases, and 7 bases had no gene match. CDR3 sequence: CASSPGLAASSYNEQFF. CDR3 nucleotide sequence: TGTGCCAGCAGCCCGGGACTAGCGGCTAGCTCCTACAATGAGCAGTTCTTC.

This chain connects TRBV7-2 to TRBJ1-1; a weak D match, TRBD1 (6 bases). Germline V gives CDR1 SGHTA, CDR2 FQGNSA. The CDR3 sequence is 11 residues long. V dropped 5 bases and J dropped 8 bases, with 9 bases sitting between them. The CDR3 here is CASSPDREAFF. The DNA of the CDR3 is TGTGCCAGCAGCCCCGACAGGGAAGCTTTCTTT. The full variable domain, with the rest looked up from reference TRBV7-2 and TRBJ1-1, is GAGVSQSPSNKVTEKGKDVELRCDPISGHTALYWYRQSLGQGLEFLIYFQGNSAPDKSGLPSDRFSAERTGGSVSTLTIQRTQQEDSAVYLCASSPDREAFFGQGTRLTVV.

This clone was detected only once. The chain links TRBV4-1 to TRBJ2-1, with 9 bases that match TRBD1. Germline assignment: CDR1 MGHRA and CDR2 YSYEKL. The trim removed 0 bases at V and 7 bases at J, leaving 7 bases unmatched. CDR3 length: 16 residues. CDR3 DNA: TGCGCCAGCAGCCAAGATATACAGGGGGCTCGGAATGAGCAGTTCTTC. Protein sequence: CASSQDIQGARNEQFF.

The chain combines TRBV13 with TRBJ2-7, with 10 bases matching TRBD1. CDR1 PRHDT and CDR2 FYEKMQ come from the germline V gene (reference sequence). This CDR3 is 16 amino acids long. The junction had 7 bases not matched to a gene; V was cut back by 5 bases and J by 0 bases. The CDR3 coding sequence is TGTGCCAGCAGCGGCCCGGGACAGGGGCCCTCCTACGAGCAGTACTTC. This sequence encodes CASSGPGQGPSYEQYF.

This chain uses TRBV19 with TRBJ2-1, with 7 bases that match TRBD1. Germline assignment: CDR1 LNHDA and CDR2 SQIVND (reference sequence). The CDR3 contains 13 residues. V lost 5 bases to trimming and J lost 3 bases; unmatched junction nucleotides: 1. CDR3 DNA sequence: TGTGCCAGTAGTCGACAGGGCTACAATGAGCAGTTCTTC. The encoded protein is CASSRQGYNEQFF.

This clone was found a few times. This rearrangement joins TRBV27 to TRBJ1-4, with D hard to call. Germline V CDR1 and CDR2: MNHEY, SMNVEV (reference sequence). The CDR3 runs 15 residues. The V end was cut by 8 bases, the J end by 4 bases, with 17 bases between. CDR3 loop: CASATAGRNNEKLFF. The CDR3 DNA sequence: TGTGCCAGCGCTACAGCAGGCCGTAATAATGAAAAACTGTTTTTT.

The rearrangement joins TRBV2 to TRBJ2-7; 7 bases fit TRBD1. The CDR3 consists of 15 residues. CDR1 and CDR2 (germline): SNHLY, FYNNEI. The ends lost 7 bases at V and 0 bases at J; junction bases unmatched: 9. CDR3 protein: CASTLQGSSSYEQYF. CDR3 in DNA: TGTGCCAGCACCCTACAGGGGTCAAGCTCCTACGAGCAGTACTTC.

The J gene is TRBJ1-1, the V gene TRBV5-4; TRBD1 aligns across 7 bases. This CDR3 has 15 amino acids. Looked up from germline, CDR1 is SGHNT and CDR2 is YYREEE (reference sequence). V dropped 5 bases and J dropped 3; count of bases not matched to a gene: 10. The CDR3 DNA reads TGTGCCAGCAGACCAGGACAGGTTCAGGACACTGAAGCTTTCTTT. Its protein is CASRPGQVQDTEAFF. Together with reference TRBV5-4 and TRBJ1-1, the CDR3 gives the full variable domain: ETGVTQSPTHLIKTRGQQVTLRCSSQSGHNTVSWYQQALGQGPQFIFQYYREEENGRGNFPPRFSGLQFPNYSSELNVNALELDDSALYLCASRPGQVQDTEAFFGQGTRLTVV.

The J gene is TRBJ1-1, the V gene TRBV6-1; D is possibly TRBD1 (5 bases). From germline, CDR1 is MNHNS and CDR2 SASEGT. V lost 5 bases and J lost 5, with 15 bases in between. This CDR3 contains 14 residues. CDR3 in DNA: TGTGCCAGCAGTCAATCCGGGGGACGGACTGAAGCTTTCTTT. It encodes CASSQSGGRTEAFF.

The chain uses TRBV7-9 and TRBJ2-1; 11 bases are a match to TRBD2. Germline-derived CDR1 and CDR2 are SEHNR and FQNEAQ (reference sequence). The CDR3 sequence is 16 residues long. V gave up 6 bases and J gave up 2 bases; unmatched junction bases: 6. CDR3 sequence reads: CASSLAGGSPYNEQFF. As DNA, the CDR3 is TGTGCCAGCAGTCTAGCGGGGGGCAGTCCCTACAATGAGCAGTTCTTC. The full variable domain, its missing parts supplied by reference TRBV7-9 and TRBJ2-1, is DTGVSQNPRHKITKRGQNVTFRCDPISEHNRLYWYRQTLGQGPEFLTYFQNEAQLEKSRLLSDRFSAERPKGSFSTLEIQRTEQGDSAMYLCASSLAGGSPYNEQFFGPGTRLTVL.

This clone was seen a single time. The chain has TRBV30 and TRBJ2-2, with TRBD1 matching over 10 bases. Germline V gives CDR1 GTSNPN, CDR2 SVGIG (reference sequence). The CDR3 is made up of 16 amino acids. Trimming at V came to 0 bases and at J to 4 bases, leaving 5 bases not matched to a gene. The CDR3 is CAWSVGDRGFTGELFF. The CDR3 nucleotides read TGTGCCTGGAGTGTAGGGGACAGGGGTTTCACCGGGGAGCTGTTTTTT.

CDR3 in DNA: TGTGCCAGCAGCTTGAGGGACAGCCCCTACGAGCAGTACTTC. Its protein is CASSLRDSPYEQYF. The J gene is TRBJ2-7, the V gene TRBV7-8, with 7 bases identical to TRBD1. Per the germline V gene, CDR1 is SGHVS and CDR2 is FQNEAQ. Trimming took 3 bases from V and 2 from J; bases not matched to a gene: 4. The CDR3 covers 14 residues.

V usage is TRBV5-8 and J usage is TRBJ2-4; 12 nucleotides align to TRBD2. V was pared by 1 base and J by 9 bases, with 5 bases of the junction left unmatched. The CDR3 is 15 amino acids. Germline V gene data show CDR1 as SGHTS and CDR2 as YDEGEE. The CDR3 DNA is TGTGCCAGCAGCTTGCTAGCGGGGGGGCTAGTCATTCAGTACTTC. Translated: CASSLLAGGLVIQYF.

The CDR3 sequence: CAWSDRYEQYF. In nucleotides, the CDR3 is TGTGCCTGGAGTGATCGTTACGAGCAGTACTTC. The rearrangement uses TRBV30 and TRBJ2-7; D uncertain. The germline CDR1 and CDR2 sequences are GTSNPN and SVGIG (reference sequence). The CDR3 has 11 residues. With 1 base removed from V and 4 bases from J, the gap between germline ends came to 5 bases.

CDR3 coding DNA: TGTGCCTGGTCAGGGCCTAGTTTAACCCAGCATTTT. This sequence encodes CAWSGPSLTQHF. The chain has TRBV30 and TRBJ1-5, with D perhaps TRBD1 (5 bases). Germline assignment: CDR1 GTSNPN and CDR2 SVGIG (reference sequence). V lost 5 bases and J 11 bases, leaving 16 bases between the germline ends. The CDR3 contains 12 residues.

The chain has TRBV2 and TRBJ1-1; 8 bases align to TRBD1. V lost 7 bases to trimming and J lost 1 base; unmatched junction nucleotides: 5. The CDR3 is 14 residues long. CDR1 SNHLY and CDR2 FYNNEI come from the germline V gene. The CDR3 DNA reads as TGTGCCAGCAAGACGGACAGGGAGAACACTGAAGCTTTCTTT. Its translation is CASKTDRENTEAFF.

This rearrangement joins TRBV2 to TRBJ2-5, with 12 bases lining up with TRBD1. This CDR3 has 14 amino acids. Germline lookup yields CDR1 SNHLY and CDR2 FYNNEI. After removal of 6 bases from V and 11 bases from J, the junction contained 10 bases not matched to a gene. CDR3 amino acids: CASRTGTGGLGQYF. CDR3 nucleotide sequence: TGTGCCAGCAGGACCGGGACAGGGGGCCTGGGGCAGTACTTC.

The rearrangement uses TRBV7-9 and TRBJ1-1; D not resolved. The CDR3 runs 17 residues. V lost 6 bases and J 5 bases, leaving 25 bases between the germline ends. Germline V gives CDR1 SEHNR, CDR2 FQNEAQ (reference sequence). CDR3 sequence: CASRVSGKGRMGTEAFF. The CDR3, as DNA: TGTGCCAGCAGAGTATCGGGGAAAGGGAGGATGGGGACTGAAGCTTTCTTT.

The V call is TRBV9, the J call TRBJ2-5; 12 positions agree with TRBD2. With 7 bases clipped from V and 5 bases from J, the junction kept 21 bases outside the gene matches. The germline gives CDR1 SGDLS, CDR2 YYNGEE. This CDR3 has 19 amino acids. CDR3 loop: CASATSGLAGGFKPETQYF. The CDR3 DNA sequence: TGTGCCAGCGCTACTTCGGGGCTAGCGGGGGGGTTCAAACCGGAGACCCAGTACTTC.

This clone occurred once. The V call is TRBV9, the J call TRBJ2-7; no firm D call. The V gene lost 3 bases and the J gene lost 4 bases, with 11 bases spanning the gap. Per germline, CDR1 SGDLS and CDR2 YYNGEE. The CDR3 sequence is 13 residues long. CDR3 sequence reads: CASSETYDYEQYF. The CDR3 coding sequence is TGTGCCAGCAGCGAAACATACGATTACGAGCAGTACTTC.